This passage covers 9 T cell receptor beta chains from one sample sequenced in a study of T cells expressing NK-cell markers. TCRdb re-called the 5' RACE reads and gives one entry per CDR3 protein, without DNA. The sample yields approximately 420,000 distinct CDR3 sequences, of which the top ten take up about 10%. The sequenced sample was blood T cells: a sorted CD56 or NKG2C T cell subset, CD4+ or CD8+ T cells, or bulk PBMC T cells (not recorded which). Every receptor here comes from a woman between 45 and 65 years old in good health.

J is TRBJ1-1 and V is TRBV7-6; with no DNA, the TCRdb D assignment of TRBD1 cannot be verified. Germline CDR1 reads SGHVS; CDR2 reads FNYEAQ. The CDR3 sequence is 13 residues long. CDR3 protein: CASSLNRGTEAFF.

The CDR3 loop reads CASSLAGIYEQYF. V and J are TRBV11-2 and TRBJ2-7; TCRdb reports TRBD1, a call that lacks DNA to check it against. CDR1 and CDR2 from the germline V gene are SGHAT and FQNNGV. The CDR3 totals 13 residues.

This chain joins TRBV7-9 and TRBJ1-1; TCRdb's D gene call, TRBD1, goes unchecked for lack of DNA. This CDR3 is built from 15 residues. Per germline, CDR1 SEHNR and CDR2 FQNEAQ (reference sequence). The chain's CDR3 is CASSFAGQGGLEAFF.

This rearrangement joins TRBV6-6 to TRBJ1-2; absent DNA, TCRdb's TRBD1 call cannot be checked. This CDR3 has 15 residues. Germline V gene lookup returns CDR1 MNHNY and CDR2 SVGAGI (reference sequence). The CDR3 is CASSPGGRANYGYTF.

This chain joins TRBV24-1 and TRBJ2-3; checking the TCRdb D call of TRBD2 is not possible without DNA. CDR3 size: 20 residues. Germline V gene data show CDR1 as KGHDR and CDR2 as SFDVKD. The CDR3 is CATSDYKREGLNALTDTQYF.

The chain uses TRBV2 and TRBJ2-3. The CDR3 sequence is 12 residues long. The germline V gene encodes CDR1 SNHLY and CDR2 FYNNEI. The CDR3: CASSELTDTQYF.

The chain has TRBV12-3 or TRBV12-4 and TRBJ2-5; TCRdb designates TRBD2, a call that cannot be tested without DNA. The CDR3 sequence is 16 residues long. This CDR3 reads CASSLGTSGGKETQYF.

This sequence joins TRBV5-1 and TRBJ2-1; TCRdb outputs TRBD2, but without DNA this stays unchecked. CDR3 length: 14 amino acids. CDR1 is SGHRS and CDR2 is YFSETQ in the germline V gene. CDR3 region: CASSLADWEAEQFF.

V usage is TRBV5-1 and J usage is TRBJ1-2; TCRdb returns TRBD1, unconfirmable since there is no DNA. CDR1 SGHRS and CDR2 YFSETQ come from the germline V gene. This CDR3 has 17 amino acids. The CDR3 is CASSFLGTDNSIYGYTF. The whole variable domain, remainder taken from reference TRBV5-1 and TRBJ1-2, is KAGVTQTPRYLIKTRGQQVTLSCSPISGHRSVSWYQQTPGQGLQFLFEYFSETQRNKGNFPGRFSGRQFSNSRSEMNVSTLELGDSALYLCASSFLGTDNSIYGYTFGSGTRLTVV.